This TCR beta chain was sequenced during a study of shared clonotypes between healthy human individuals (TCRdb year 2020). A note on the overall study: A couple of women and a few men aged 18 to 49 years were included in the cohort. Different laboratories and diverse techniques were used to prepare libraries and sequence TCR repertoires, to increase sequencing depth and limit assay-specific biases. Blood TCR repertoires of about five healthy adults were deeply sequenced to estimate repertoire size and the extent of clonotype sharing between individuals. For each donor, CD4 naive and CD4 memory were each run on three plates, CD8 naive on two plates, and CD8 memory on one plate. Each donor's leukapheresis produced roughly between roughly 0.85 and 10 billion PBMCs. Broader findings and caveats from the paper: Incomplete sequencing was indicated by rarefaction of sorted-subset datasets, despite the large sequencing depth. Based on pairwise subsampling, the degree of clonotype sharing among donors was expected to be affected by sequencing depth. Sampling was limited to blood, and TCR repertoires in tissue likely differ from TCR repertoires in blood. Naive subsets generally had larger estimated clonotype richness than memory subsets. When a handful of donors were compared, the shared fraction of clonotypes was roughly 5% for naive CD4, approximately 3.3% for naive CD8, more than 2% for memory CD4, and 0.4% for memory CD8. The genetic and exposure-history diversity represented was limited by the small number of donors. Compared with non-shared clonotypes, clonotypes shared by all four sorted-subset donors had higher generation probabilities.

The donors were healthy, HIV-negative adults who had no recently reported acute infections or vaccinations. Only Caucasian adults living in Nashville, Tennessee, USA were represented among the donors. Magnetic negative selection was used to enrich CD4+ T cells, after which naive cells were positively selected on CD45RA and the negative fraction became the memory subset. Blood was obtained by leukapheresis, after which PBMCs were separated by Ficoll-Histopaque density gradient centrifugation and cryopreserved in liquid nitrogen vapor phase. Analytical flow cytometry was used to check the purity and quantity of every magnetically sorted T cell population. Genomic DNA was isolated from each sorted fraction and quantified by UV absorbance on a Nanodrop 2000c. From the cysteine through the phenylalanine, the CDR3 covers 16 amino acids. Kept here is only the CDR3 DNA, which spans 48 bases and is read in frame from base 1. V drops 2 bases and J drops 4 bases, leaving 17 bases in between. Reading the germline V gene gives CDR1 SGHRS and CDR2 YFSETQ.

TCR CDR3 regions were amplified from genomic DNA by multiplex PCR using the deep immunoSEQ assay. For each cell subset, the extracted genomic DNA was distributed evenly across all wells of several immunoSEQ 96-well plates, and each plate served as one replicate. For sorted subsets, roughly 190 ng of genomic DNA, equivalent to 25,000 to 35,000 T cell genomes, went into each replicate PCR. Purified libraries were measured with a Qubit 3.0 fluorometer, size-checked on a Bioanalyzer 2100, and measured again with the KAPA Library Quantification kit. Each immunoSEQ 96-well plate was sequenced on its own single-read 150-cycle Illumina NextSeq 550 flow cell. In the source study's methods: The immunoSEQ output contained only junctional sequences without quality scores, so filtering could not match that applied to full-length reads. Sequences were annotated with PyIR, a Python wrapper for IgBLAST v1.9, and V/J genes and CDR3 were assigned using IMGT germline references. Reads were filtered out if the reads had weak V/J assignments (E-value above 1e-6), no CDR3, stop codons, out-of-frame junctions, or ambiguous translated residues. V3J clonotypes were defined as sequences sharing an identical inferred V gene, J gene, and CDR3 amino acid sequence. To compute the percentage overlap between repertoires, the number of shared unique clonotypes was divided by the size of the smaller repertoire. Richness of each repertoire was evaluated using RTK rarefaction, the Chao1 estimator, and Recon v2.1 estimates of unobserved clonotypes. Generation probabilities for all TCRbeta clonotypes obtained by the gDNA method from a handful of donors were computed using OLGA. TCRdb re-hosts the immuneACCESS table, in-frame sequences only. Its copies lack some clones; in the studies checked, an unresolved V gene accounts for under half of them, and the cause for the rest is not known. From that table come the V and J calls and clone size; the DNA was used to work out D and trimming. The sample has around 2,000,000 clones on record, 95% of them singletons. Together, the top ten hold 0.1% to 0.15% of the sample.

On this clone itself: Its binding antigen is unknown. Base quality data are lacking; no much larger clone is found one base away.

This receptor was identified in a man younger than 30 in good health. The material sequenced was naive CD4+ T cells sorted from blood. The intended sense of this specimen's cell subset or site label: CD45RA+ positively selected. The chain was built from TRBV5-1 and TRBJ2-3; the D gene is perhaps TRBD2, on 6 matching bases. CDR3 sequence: CASSFEGSGKSDTQYF. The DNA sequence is TGCGCCAGCAGCTTTGAGGGTAGCGGTAAATCAGATACGCAGTATTTT. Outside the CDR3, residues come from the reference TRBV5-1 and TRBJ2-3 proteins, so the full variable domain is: KAGVTQTPRYLIKTRGQQVTLSCSPISGHRSVSWYQQTPGQGLQFLFEYFSETQRNKGNFPGRFSGRQFSNSRSEMNVSTLELGDSALYLCASSFEGSGKSDTQYFGPGTRLTVL.